This TCR beta chain appears in the sequencing data of a study of cytomegalovirus exposure and HLA in healthy donors. Trimming removed 0 bases from V and 3 bases from J, with 9 bases in between. The germline V gene has CDR1 MNHEY and CDR2 SVGAGI. CDR3 length equals 15 residues. PCR involved 60 Vbeta and 13 Jbeta primers. Data came from immunoSEQ multiplex PCR; TCRdb stores just in-frame clones and leaves some out. The table for this sample gives about 92,000 clones. The sequenced sample consisted of PBMCs. The TCR originated in a man over 45 in good health and CMV-seropositive. The V call is TRBV6-5, the J call TRBJ2-1, with a tentative D call TRBD2 (6 bases). In DNA, the CDR3 is TGTGCCAGCAGTTACTCGACTAGTTTCTACAATGAGCAGTTCTTC. It specifies CASSYSTSFYNEQFF.